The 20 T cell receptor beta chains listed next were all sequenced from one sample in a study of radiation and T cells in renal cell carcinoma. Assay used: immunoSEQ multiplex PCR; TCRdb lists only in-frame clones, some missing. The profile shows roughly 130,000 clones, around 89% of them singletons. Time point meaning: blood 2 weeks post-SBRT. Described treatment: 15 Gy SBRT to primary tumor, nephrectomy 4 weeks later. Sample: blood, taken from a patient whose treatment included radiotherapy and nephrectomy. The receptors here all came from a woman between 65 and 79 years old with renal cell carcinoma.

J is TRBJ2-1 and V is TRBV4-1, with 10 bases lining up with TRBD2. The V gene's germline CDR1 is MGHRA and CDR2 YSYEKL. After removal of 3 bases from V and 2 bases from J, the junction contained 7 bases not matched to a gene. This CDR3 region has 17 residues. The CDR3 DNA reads TGCGCCAGCAGCCAGACCTTTAGCGGGGGGCCCTACAATGAGCAGTTCTTC. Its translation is CASSQTFSGGPYNEQFF.

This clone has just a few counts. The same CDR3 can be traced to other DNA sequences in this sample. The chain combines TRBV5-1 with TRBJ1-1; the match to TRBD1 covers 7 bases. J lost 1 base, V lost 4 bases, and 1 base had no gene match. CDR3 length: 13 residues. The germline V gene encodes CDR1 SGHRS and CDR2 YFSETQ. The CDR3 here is CASSRTGNTEAFF. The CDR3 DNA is TGCGCCAGCAGCAGGACAGGGAACACTGAAGCTTTCTTT.

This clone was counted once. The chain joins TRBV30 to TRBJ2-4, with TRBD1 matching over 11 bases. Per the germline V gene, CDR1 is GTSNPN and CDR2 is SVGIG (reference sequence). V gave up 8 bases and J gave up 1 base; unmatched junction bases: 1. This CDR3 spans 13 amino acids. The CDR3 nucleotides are TGTGCCGGACAGGGGGCTGCCAAAAACATTCAGTACTTC. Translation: CAGQGAAKNIQYF. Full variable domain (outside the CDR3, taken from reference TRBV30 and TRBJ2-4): SQTIHQWPATLVQPVGSPLSLECTVEGTSNPNLYWYRQAAGRGLQLLFYSVGIGQISSEVPQNLSASRPQDRQFILSSKKLLLSDSGFYLCAGQGAAKNIQYFGAGTRLSVL.

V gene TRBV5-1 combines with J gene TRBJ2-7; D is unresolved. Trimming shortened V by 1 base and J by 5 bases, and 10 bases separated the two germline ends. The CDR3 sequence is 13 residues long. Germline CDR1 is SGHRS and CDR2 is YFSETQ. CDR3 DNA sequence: TGCGCCAGCAGCTTGACCTACAAAGACGAGCAGTACTTC. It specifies CASSLTYKDEQYF.

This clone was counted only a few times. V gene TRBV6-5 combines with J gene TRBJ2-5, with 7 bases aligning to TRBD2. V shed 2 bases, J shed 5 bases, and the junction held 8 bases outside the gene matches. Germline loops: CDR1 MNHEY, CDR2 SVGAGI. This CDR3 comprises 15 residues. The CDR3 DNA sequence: TGTGCCAGCAGTTACGTTACTAGCGCCCCGGAGACCCAGTACTTC. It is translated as CASSYVTSAPETQYF.

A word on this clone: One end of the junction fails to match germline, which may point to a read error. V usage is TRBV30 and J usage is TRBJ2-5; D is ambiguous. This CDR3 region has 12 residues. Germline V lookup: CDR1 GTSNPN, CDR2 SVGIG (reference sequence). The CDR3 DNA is TGTGCCTGGAGAGCCTCCCAAGTGACCCAGTACTTC. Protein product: CAWRASQVTQYF.

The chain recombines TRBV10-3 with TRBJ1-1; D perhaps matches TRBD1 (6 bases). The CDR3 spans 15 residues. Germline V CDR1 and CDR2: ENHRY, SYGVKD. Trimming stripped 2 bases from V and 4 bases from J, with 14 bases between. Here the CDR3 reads CAISEPKGGGTEAFF. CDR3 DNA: TGTGCCATCAGTGAGCCCAAGGGAGGGGGCACTGAAGCTTTCTTT.

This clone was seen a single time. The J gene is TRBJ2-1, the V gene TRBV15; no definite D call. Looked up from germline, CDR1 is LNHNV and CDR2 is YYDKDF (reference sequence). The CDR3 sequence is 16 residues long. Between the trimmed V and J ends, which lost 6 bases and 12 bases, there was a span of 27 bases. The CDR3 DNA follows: TGTGCCACCAGTTCGCAAGAATTGGCAGGCCAAGGACGGCAGTTCTTC. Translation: CATSSQELAGQGRQFF.

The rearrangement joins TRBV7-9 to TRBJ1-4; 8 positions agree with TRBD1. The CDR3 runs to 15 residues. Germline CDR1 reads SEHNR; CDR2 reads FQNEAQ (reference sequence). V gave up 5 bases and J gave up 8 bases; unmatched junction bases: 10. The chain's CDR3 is CASSATGQGGEKLFF. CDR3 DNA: TGTGCCAGCAGCGCCACAGGACAGGGTGGAGAAAAACTGTTTTTT.

CDR3 region: CASSLGRDRGLNYGYTF. The DNA for the CDR3 is TGTGCCAGCAGCTTGGGGCGGGACAGGGGGCTGAACTATGGCTACACCTTC. This chain uses TRBV5-4 with TRBJ1-2; 12 bases agree with TRBD1. Germline trimming cut 0 bases from V and 2 bases from J; bases unmatched to any gene: 5. The germline gives CDR1 SGHNT, CDR2 YYREEE (reference sequence). CDR3 size: 17 residues.

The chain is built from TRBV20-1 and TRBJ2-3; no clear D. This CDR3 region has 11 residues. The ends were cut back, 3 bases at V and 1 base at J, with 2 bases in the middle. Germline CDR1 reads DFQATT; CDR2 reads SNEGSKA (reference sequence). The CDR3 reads CSASGTDTQYF. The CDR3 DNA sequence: TGCAGTGCTAGCGGCACAGATACGCAGTATTTT.

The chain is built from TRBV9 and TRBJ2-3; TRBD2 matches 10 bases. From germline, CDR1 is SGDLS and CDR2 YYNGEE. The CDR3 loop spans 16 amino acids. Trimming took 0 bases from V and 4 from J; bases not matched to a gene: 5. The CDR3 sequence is CASSVEAGGPSDTQYF. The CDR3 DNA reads TGTGCCAGCAGCGTAGAAGCGGGGGGGCCATCAGATACGCAGTATTTT.

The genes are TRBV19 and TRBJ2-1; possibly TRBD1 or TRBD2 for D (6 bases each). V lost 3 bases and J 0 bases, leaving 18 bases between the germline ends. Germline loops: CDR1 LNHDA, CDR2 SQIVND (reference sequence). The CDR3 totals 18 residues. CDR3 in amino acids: CASSIRGLQQGSYNEQFF. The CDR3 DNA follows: TGTGCCAGTAGTATCCGGGGGCTCCAGCAAGGCTCCTACAATGAGCAGTTCTTC. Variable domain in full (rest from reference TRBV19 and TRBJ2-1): DGGITQSPKYLFRKEGQNVTLSCEQNLNHDAMYWYRQDPGQGLRLIYYSQIVNDFQKGDIAEGYSVSREKKESFPLTVTSAQKNPTAFYLCASSIRGLQQGSYNEQFFGPGTRLTVL.

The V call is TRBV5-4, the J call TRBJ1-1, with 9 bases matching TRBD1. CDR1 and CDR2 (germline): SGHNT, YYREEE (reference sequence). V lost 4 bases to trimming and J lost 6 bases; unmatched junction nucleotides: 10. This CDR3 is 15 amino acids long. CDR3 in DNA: TGTGCCAGCAGCCTACAGGGGGCTATGGTCGCTGAAGCTTTCTTT. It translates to CASSLQGAMVAEAFF.

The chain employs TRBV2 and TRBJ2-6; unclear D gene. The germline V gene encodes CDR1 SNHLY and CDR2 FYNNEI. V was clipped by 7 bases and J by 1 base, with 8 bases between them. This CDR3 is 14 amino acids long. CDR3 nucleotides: TGTGCCAGCAACTTTCTTTCTGGGGCCAACGTCCTGACTTTC. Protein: CASNFLSGANVLTF. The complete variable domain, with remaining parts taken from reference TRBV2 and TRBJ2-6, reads EPEVTQTPSHQVTQMGQEVILRCVPISNHLYFYWYRQILGQKVEFLVSFYNNEISEKSEIFDDQFSVERPDGSNFTLKIRSTKLEDSAMYFCASNFLSGANVLTFGAGSRLTVL.

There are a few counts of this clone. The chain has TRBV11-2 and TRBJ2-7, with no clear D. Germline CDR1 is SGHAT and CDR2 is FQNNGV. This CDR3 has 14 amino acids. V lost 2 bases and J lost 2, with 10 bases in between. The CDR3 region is CASSLIGSTYEQYF. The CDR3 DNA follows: TGTGCCAGCAGCTTAATAGGCAGCACCTACGAGCAGTACTTC.

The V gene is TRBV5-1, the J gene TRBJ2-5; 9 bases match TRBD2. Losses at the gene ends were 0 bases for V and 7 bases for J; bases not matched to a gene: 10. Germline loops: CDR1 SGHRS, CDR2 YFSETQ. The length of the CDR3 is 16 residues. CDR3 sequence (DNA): TGCGCCAGCAGCTTGGATGCGGGGGGGCTAGTTGTGACCCAGTACTTC. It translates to CASSLDAGGLVVTQYF.

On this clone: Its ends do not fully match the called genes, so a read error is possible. The CDR3 loop is CASSSYRGGPLHF. The CDR3 region has the DNA TGTGCTAGCAGCTCTTACAGGGGGGGCCCCCTCCACTTT. This chain joins TRBV7-7 and TRBJ1-6, with TRBD1 identical over 8 bases. The CDR3 contains 13 residues. Germline CDR1 SSHAT, CDR2 FNYEAQ (reference sequence).

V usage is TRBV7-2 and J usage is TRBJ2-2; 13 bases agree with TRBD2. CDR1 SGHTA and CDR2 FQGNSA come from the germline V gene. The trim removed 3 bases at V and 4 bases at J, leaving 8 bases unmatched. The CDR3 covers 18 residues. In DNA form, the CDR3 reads TGTGCCAGCAGCTTGACTAGCGGGGGGCCTTCGGCCACCGGGGAGCTGTTTTTT. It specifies CASSLTSGGPSATGELFF.

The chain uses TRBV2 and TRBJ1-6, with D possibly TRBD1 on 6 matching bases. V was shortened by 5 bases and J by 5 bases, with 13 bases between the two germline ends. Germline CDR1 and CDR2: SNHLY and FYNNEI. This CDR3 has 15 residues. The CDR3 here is CASSIGQNDNSPLHF. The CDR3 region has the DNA TGTGCCAGCAGTATAGGACAGAACGATAATTCACCCCTCCACTTT.